Listed below are T cell receptor beta chains from one sample, sequenced in a study of tumor and adjacent non-tumor tissue in lung cancer. A single record per CDR3 protein comes from TCRdb applying MiXCR to the multiplex PCR reads. The sample carries under 45,000 distinct CDR3 sequences, roughly 60% recorded once. The sample was distant non-tumor lung tissue. Receptors originate from a middle-aged man with non-small cell lung cancer. CDR3s include the opening cysteine and the closing phenylalanine or tryptophan. A D gene is named only where the DNA matches it firmly.

>TRBV10-2|TRBJ2-7|-
CASRDGQGWDEQYF
>TRBV28|TRBJ2-5|-
CASSNGHPQETQYF
>TRBV18|TRBJ1-2|-
CASSPRAASGYTF
>TRBV6-1|TRBJ2-7|-
CASSPGGCEQHF
>TRBV28|TRBJ2-5|TRBD2
CASVAGGPKETQYF
>TRBV6-5|TRBJ2-2|TRBD1
CASSWDRPGELFF
>TRBV5-6|TRBJ2-3|TRBD1
CASLEQGNPTDTQYF
>TRBV11-2|TRBJ2-7|-
CASSRIGFEQYF
>TRBV29-1|TRBJ2-5|TRBD2
CSAPPVVAGRETQYF
>TRBV7-9|TRBJ2-1|-
CASSSFGSSEGASNEQFF
>TRBV30|TRBJ2-7|-
CAWVGGVGYEQYF
>TRBV4-1|TRBJ2-1|-
CASSQKGRSSYNEQFF
>TRBV6-5|TRBJ1-5|TRBD1
CISSYTRDSSQPQHF
>TRBV6-1|TRBJ2-1|-
CAGSEGWTTEQFF
>TRBV10-3|TRBJ1-1|-
CAISELQGGSNIEAFF
>TRBV29-1|TRBJ2-1|-
CSVFRTIGSEQFF
>TRBV6-6|TRBJ2-7|TRBD2
CASSYGGLDSYEQYF
>TRBV29-1|TRBJ2-1|TRBD1
CSVLLGDRGGLVQFF
>TRBV5-1|TRBJ1-1|-
CASSWGSGEVSEAFF
>TRBV28|TRBJ2-1|-
CVSSLDTYSYNEQFF
>TRBV12-3/TRBV12-4|TRBJ2-3|TRBD2
CASSPQLAGATDTQYF
>TRBV28|TRBJ1-5|-
CAGCPPDWVQPHHF
>TRBV29-1|TRBJ2-5|-
CSVEMGTAQYF
>TRBV13|TRBJ2-1|-
CASSRPPTSPGSYNEQFF
>TRBV11-1|TRBJ2-7|TRBD1
CVSSQDRDFPYEQYF
>TRBV29-1|TRBJ1-2|-
CSVLYGNGYTF
>TRBV4-2|TRBJ2-3|-
CASSRTIQVTQTDTQYF
>TRBV12-3/TRBV12-4|TRBJ1-1|-
CASSNQLDTEAFF
>TRBV7-8|TRBJ1-4|TRBD1
CASSLITGGWEKLFF
>TRBV7-9|TRBJ2-7|-
CASSLRQGSNEQYF